Detailed here is one TCR beta chain. The data derive from a study of blood T cell repertoires in COVID-19. All enrollees were about 18 to 89 years old and from roughly 26 US areas. The CDR3 consists of 16 residues. V was trimmed by 4 bases and J by 0 bases, leaving 13 bases between them. Per the germline V gene, CDR1 is MDHEN and CDR2 is SYDVKM. As originally analysed: Nucleated cell number was recorded as an estimate derived from reference gene primer amplification. Some clones are missing from TCRdb's copy, which holds only in-frame ones; the method was immunoSEQ multiplex PCR. The V and J calls and clone size were taken over from that table, and D and trimming were inferred from the DNA. Seen here are hundreds of thousands of clones, approximately 79% observed once, and the top ten hold approximately 4%.

The sequence came from a man younger than 40 with acute COVID-19. The sequenced material came from PBMCs or T cells enriched from blood (not recorded which). This chain links TRBV28 with TRBJ2-1; a possible D gene is TRBD1 (5 bases). CDR3 protein: CASSSRQSSSYNEQFF. CDR3 DNA sequence: TGTGCCAGCAGTTCGCGACAGAGCAGCTCCTACAATGAGCAGTTCTTC.